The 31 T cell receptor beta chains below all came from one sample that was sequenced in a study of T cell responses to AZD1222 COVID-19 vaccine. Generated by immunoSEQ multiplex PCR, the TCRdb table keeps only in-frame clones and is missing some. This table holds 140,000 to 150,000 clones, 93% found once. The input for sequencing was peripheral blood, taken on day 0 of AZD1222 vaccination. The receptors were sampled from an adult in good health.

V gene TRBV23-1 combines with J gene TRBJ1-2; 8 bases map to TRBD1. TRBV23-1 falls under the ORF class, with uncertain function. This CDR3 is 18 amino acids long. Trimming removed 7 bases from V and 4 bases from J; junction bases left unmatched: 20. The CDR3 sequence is CASTLGTGQDMNFYGYTF. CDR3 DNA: TGCGCCAGCACCCTAGGAACGGGACAGGATATGAATTTCTATGGCTACACCTTC.

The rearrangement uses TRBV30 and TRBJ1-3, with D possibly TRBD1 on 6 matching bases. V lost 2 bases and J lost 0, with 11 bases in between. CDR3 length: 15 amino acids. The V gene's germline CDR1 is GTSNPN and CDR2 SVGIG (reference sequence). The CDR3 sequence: CAWSKGEDSGNTIYF. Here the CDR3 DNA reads TGTGCCTGGAGTAAGGGGGAAGACTCTGGAAACACCATATATTTT.

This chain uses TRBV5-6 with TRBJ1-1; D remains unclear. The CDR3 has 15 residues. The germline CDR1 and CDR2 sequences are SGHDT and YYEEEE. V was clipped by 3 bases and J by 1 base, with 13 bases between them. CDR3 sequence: CASSSLSDGNTEAFF. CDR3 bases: TGTGCCAGCAGCTCATTATCGGACGGGAACACTGAAGCTTTCTTT.

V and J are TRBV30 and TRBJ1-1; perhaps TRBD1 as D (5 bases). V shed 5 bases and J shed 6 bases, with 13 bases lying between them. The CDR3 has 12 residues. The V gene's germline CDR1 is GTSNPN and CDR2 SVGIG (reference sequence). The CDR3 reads CAWGDVGPEAFF. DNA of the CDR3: TGTGCCTGGGGTGATGTGGGGCCTGAAGCTTTCTTT.

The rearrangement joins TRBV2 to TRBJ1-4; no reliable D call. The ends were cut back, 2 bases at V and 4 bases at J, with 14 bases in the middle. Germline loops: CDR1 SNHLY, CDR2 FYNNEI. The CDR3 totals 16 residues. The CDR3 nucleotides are TGTGCCAGCAGTGAATCCTCGAGCCGGTTTAATGAAAAACTGTTTTTT. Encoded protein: CASSESSSRFNEKLFF.

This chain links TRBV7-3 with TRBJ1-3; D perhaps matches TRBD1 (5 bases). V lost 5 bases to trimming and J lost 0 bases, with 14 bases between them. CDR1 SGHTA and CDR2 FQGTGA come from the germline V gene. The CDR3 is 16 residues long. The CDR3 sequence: CASSLRDSRSGNTIYF. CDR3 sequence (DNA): TGTGCCAGCAGCCTTAGGGACTCCCGCTCTGGAAACACCATATATTTT.

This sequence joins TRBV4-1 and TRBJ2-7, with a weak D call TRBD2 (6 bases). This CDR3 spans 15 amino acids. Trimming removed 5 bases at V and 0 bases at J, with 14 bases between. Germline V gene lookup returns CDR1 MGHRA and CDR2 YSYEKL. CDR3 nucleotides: TGCGCCAGCAGCTCCACGGAGGGGAGCTCCTACGAGCAGTACTTC. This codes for CASSSTEGSSYEQYF.

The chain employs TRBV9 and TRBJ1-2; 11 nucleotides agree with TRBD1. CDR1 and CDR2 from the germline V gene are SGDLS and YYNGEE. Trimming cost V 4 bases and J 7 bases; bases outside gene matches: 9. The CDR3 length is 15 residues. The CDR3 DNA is TGTGCCAGCAGCCCGCGGGGACAGGGGGAAGGTGGCTACACCTTC. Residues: CASSPRGQGEGGYTF.

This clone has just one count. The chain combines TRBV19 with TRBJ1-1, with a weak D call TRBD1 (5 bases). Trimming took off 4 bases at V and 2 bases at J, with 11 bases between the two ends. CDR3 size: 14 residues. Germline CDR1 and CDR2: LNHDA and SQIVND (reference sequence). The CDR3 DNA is TGTGCCAGTAGTAGACCGGGACCCAACACTGAAGCTTTCTTT. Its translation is CASSRPGPNTEAFF.

CDR3 sequence (DNA): TGTGCCTGGAGTCGGGACGCAGGCTACACCTTC. This gives the protein CAWSRDAGYTF. The rearrangement joins TRBV30 to TRBJ1-2, with D possibly matching TRBD1 (5 bases). This CDR3 is 11 amino acids long. Trimming pared 2 bases from V and 8 bases from J, leaving 9 bases between. CDR1 and CDR2 (germline): GTSNPN, SVGIG (reference sequence).

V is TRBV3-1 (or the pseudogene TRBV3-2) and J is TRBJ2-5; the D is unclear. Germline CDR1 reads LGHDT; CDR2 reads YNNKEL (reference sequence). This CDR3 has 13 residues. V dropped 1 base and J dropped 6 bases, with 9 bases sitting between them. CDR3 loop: CASSQGPSQTQYF. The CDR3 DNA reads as TGTGCCAGCAGCCAAGGACCCTCTCAGACCCAGTACTTC.

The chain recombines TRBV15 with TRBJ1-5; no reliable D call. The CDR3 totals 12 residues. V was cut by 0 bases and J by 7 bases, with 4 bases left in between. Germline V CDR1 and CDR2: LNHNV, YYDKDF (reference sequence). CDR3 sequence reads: CATSRDLQPQHF. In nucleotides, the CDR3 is TGTGCCACCAGCAGAGATCTACAGCCCCAGCATTTT.

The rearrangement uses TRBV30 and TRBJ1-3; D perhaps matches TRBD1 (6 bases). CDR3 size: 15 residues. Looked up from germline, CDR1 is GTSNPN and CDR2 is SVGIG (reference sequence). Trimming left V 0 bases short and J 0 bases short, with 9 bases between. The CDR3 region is CAWSVGTNSGNTIYF. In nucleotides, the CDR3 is TGTGCCTGGAGTGTAGGGACAAACTCTGGAAACACCATATATTTT.

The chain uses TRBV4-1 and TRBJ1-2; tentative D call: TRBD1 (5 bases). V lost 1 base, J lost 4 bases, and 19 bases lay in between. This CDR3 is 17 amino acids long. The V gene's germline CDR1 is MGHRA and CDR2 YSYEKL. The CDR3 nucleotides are TGCGCCAGCAGCCAAGTGGTCGGGGGGAAGTCCGGCTATGGCTACACCTTC. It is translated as CASSQVVGGKSGYGYTF.

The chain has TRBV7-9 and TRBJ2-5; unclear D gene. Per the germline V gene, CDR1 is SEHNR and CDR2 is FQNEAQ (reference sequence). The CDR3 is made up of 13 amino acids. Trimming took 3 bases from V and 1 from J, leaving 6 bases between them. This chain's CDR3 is CASSLALQETQYF. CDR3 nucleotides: TGTGCCAGCAGCTTGGCCCTCCAAGAGACCCAGTACTTC.

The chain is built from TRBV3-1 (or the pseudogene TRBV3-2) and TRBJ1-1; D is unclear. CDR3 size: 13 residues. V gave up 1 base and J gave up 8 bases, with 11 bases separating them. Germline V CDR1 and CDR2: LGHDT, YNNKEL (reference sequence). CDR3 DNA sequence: TGTGCCAGCAGCCAAGGCGGAAGGAGAGAAGCTTTCTTT. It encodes CASSQGGRREAFF.

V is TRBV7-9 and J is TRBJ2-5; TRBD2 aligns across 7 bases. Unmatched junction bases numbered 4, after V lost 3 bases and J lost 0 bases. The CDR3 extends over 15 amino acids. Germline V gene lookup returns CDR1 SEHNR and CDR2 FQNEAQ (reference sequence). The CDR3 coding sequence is TGTGCCAGCAGCTTTATGGGAGGGAACCAAGAGACCCAGTACTTC. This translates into CASSFMGGNQETQYF.

The CDR3 loop is CASSIQGASYNEQFF. The CDR3 DNA reads as TGCGCCAGCAGCATACAGGGGGCCTCCTACAATGAGCAGTTCTTC. V gene TRBV5-1 combines with J gene TRBJ2-1; the match to TRBD1 covers 9 bases. J gave up 0 bases and V 4 bases, and 2 bases lay outside the gene matches. This CDR3 is built from 15 residues. Germline V CDR1 and CDR2: SGHRS, YFSETQ.

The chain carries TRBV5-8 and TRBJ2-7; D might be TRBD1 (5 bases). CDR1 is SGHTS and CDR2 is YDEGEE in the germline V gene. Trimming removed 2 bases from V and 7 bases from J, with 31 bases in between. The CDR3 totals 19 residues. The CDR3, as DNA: TGTGCCAGCAGCTTTTTGGATTTAGAAATGACAGTTCGGCGCTGGGAGCAGTACTTC. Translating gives CASSFLDLEMTVRRWEQYF. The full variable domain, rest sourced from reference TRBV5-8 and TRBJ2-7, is EAGVTQSPTHLIKTRGQQATLRCSPISGHTSVYWYQQALGLGLQFLLWYDEGEERNRGNFPPRFSGRQFPNYSSELNVNALELEDSALYLCASSFLDLEMTVRRWEQYFGPGTRLTVT.

DNA of the CDR3: TGTGCCAGCAGCTTGCATTTCGAGGGCGCCGATACGCAGTATTTT. Residues: CASSLHFEGADTQYF. The gene calls are TRBV7-3 and TRBJ2-3; weak D call: TRBD2 (5 bases). Per the germline V gene, CDR1 is SGHTA and CDR2 is FQGTGA. Trimming left V 3 bases short and J 6 bases short, with 16 bases between. The CDR3 is made up of 15 amino acids.

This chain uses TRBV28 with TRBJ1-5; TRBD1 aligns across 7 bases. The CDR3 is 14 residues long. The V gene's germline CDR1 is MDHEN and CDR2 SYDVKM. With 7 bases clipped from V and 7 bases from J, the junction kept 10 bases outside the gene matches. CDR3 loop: CASKFSGGEQPQHF. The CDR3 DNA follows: TGTGCCAGCAAGTTCTCAGGGGGTGAGCAGCCCCAGCATTTT.

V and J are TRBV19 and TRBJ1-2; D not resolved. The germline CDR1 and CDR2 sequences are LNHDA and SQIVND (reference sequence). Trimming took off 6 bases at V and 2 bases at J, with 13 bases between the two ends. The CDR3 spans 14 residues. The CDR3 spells CASRPQKLNYGYTF. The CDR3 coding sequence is TGTGCCAGTAGGCCACAGAAATTAAACTATGGCTACACCTTC.

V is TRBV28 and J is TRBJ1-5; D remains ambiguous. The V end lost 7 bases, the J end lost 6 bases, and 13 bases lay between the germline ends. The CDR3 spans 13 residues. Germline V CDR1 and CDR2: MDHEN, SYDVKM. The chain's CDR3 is CASNTDRLQPQHF. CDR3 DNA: TGTGCCAGCAATACAGACCGTCTTCAGCCCCAGCATTTT.

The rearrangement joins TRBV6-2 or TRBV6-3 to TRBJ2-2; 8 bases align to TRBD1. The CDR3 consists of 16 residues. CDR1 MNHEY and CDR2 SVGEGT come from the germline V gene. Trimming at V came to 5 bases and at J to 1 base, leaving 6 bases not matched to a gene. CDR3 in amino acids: CASSRQGAVNTGELFF. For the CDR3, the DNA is TGTGCCAGCAGTCGCCAGGGGGCTGTGAACACCGGGGAGCTGTTTTTT.

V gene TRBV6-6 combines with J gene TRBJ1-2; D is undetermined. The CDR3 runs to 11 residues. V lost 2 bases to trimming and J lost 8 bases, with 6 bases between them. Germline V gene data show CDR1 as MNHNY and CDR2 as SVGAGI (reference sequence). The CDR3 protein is CASSYLLGYTF. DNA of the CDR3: TGTGCCAGCAGTTACCTACTAGGCTACACCTTC.

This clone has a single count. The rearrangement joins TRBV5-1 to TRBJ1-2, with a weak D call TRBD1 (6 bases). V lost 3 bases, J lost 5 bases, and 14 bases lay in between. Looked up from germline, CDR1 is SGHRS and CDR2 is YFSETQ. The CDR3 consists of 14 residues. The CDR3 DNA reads TGCGCCAGCAGCTCACAGGGACCGAATTATGGCTACACCTTC. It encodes CASSSQGPNYGYTF.

The CDR3 region is CASSLRDRNTGELFF. As DNA, the CDR3 is TGTGCCAGCAGCCTCCGGGACAGGAACACCGGGGAGCTGTTTTTT. V gene TRBV7-9 combines with J gene TRBJ2-2; 7 positions match TRBD1. This CDR3 contains 15 residues. The V gene's germline CDR1 is SEHNR and CDR2 FQNEAQ (reference sequence). Losses at the gene ends were 5 bases for V and 1 base for J; bases not matched to a gene: 4.

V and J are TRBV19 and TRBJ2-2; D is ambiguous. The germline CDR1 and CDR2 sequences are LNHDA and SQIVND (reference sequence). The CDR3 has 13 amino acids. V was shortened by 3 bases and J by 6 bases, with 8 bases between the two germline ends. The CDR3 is CASSMVDPGELFF. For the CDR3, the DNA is TGTGCCAGTAGTATGGTAGATCCCGGGGAGCTGTTTTTT.

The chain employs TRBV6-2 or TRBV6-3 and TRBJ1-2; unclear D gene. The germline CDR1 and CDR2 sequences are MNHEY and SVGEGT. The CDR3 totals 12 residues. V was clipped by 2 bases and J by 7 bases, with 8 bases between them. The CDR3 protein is CASSYSFSGYTF. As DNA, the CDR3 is TGTGCCAGCAGTTACAGCTTTTCTGGCTACACCTTC.

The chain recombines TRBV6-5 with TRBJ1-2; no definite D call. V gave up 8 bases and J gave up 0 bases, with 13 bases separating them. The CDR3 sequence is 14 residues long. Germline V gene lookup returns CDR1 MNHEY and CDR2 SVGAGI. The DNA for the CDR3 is TGTGCCAGCCAGCTAGTCTGGGCTAACTATGGCTACACCTTC. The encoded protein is CASQLVWANYGYTF.

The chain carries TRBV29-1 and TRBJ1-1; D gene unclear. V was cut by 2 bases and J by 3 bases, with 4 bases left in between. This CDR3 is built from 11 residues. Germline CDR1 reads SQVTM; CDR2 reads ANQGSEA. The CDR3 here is CSVEFDTEAFF. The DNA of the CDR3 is TGCAGCGTTGAATTTGACACTGAAGCTTTCTTT. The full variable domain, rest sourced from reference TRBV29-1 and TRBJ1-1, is SAVISQKPSRDICQRGTSLTIQCQVDSQVTMMFWYRQQPGQSLTLIATANQGSEATYESGFVIDKFPISRPNLTFSTLTVSNMSPEDSSIYLCSVEFDTEAFFGQGTRLTVV.